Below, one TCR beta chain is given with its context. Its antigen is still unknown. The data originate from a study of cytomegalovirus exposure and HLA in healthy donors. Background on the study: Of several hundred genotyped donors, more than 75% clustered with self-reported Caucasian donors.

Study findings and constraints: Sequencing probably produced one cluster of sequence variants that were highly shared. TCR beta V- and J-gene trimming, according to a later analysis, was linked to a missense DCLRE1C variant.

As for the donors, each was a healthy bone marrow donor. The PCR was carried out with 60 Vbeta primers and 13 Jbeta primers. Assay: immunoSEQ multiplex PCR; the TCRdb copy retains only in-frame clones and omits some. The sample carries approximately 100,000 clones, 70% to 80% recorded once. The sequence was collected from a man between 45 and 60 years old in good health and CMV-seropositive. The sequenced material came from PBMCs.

CDR3 loop: CATRTGGVGRANNEQFF. As DNA, the CDR3 is TGTGCCACCCGGACAGGGGGCGTCGGGAGGGCCAACAATGAGCAGTTCTTC. The chain uses TRBV2 and TRBJ2-1, with 11 bases identical to TRBD1. The CDR3 loop spans 17 amino acids. Per germline, CDR1 SNHLY and CDR2 FYNNEI. Trimming took 10 bases from V and 5 from J; bases not matched to a gene: 16.